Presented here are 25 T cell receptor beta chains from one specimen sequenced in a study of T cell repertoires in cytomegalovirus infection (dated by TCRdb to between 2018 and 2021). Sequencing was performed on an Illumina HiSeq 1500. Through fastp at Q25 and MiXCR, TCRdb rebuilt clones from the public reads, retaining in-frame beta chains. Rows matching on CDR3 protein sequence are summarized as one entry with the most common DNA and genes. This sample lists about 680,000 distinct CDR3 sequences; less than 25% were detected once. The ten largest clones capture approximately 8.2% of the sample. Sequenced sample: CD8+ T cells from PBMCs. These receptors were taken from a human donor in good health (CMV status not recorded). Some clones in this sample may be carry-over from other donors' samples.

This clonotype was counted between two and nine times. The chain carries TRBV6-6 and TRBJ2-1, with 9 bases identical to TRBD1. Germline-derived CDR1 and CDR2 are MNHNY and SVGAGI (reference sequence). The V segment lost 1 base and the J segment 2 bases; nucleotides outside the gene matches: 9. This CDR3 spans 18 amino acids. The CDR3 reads CASSYYGWGDRAYNEQFF. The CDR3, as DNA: TGTGCCAGCAGTTACTATGGATGGGGGGACAGGGCCTACAATGAGCAGTTCTTC.

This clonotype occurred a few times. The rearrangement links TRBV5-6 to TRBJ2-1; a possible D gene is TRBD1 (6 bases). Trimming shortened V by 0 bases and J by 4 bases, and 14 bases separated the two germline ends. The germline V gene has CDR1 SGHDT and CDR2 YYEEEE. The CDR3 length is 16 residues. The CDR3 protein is CASSLAGRGQYNEQFF. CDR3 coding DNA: TGTGCCAGCAGCTTGGCCGGCCGTGGACAGTACAATGAGCAGTTCTTC.

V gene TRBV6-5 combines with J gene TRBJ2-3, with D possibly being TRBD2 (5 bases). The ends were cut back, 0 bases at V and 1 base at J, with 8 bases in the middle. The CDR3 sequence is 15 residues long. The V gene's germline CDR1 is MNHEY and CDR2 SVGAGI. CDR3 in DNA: TGTGCCAGCAGTTACTCGGACGGGGGCACAGATACGCAGTATTTT. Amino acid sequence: CASSYSDGGTDTQYF.

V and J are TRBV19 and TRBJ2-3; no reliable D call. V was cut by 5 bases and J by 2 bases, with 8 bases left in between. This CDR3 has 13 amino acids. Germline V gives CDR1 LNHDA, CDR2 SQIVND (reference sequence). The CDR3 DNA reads TGTGCCAGTAGTCCCGATAACACAGATACGCAGTATTTT. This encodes CASSPDNTDTQYF.

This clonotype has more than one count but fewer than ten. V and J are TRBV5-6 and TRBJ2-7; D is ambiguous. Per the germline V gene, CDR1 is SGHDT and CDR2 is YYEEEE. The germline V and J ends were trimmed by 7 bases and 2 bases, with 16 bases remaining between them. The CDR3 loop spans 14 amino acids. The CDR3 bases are TGTGCCAGCGGATCCTACGGGTTCCCCTACGAGCAGTACGTC. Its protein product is CASGSYGFPYEQYV.

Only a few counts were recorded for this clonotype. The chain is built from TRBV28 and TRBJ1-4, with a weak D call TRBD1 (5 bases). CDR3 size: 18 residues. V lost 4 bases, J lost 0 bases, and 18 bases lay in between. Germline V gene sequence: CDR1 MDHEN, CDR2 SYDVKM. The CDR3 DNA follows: TGTGCCAGCAGTTCAGGGTCAGCGGGGGTCCCAACTAATGAAAAACTGTTTTTT. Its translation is CASSSGSAGVPTNEKLFF.

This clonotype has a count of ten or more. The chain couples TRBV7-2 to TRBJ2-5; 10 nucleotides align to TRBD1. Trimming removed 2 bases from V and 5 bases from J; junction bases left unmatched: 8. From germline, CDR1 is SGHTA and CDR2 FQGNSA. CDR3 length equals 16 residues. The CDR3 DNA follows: TGTGCCAGCAGCTTATTCGGACCGGGACAGGGGGAGACCCAGTACTTC. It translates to CASSLFGPGQGETQYF.

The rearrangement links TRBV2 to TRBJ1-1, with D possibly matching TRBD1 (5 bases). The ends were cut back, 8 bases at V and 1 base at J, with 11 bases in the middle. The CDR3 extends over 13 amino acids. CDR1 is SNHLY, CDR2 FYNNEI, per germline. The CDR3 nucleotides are TGTGCCAGCGCTCGGGGGGGGAACACTGAAGCTTTCTTT. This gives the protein CASARGGNTEAFF.

Here the CDR3 DNA reads TGTGCCAGCAGCTGGGGGGACAGGGGCACCTACGAGCAGTACTTC. Amino acids: CASSWGDRGTYEQYF. The V call is TRBV5-6, the J call TRBJ2-7; 10 bases align to TRBD1. The CDR3 covers 15 residues. Unmatched junction bases numbered 5, after V lost 3 bases and J lost 2 bases. Germline CDR1 reads SGHDT; CDR2 reads YYEEEE.

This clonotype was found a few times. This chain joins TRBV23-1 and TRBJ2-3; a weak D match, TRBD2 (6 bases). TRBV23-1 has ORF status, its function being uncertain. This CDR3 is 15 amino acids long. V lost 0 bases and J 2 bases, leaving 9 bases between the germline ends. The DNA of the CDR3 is TGCGCCAGCAGTCAATCGGGGGGTCCCACAGATACGCAGTATTTT. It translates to CASSQSGGPTDTQYF.

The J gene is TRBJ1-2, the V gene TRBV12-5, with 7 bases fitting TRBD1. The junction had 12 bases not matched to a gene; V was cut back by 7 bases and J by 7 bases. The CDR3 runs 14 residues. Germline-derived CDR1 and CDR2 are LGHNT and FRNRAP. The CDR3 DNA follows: TGTGCTAGTGCTTCAGGGGGGCACTATAGTGGCTACACCTTC. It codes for CASASGGHYSGYTF.

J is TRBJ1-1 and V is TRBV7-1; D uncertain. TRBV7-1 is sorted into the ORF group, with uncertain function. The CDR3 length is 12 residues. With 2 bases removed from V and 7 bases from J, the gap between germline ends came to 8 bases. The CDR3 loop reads CASSSRRYEAFF. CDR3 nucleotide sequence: TGTGCCAGCAGCTCAAGACGGTATGAAGCTTTCTTT.

This chain's CDR3 is CASSLGGRPEAFF. For the CDR3, the DNA is TGTGCCAGCAGCCTGGGAGGTCGGCCTGAAGCTTTCTTT. The chain has TRBV7-6 and TRBJ1-1; D unresolved. This CDR3 contains 13 residues. Trimming left V 5 bases short and J 6 bases short, with 13 bases between. In germline, CDR1 is SGHVS, CDR2 FNYEAQ.

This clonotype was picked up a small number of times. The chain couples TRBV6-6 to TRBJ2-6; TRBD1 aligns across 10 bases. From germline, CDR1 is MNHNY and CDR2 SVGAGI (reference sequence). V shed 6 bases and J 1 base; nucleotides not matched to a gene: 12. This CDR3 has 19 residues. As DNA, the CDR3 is TGTGCCAGCAGCTACAGTCGGACAGGGGGGAAGTCTGGGGCCAACGTCCTGACTTTC. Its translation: CASSYSRTGGKSGANVLTF.

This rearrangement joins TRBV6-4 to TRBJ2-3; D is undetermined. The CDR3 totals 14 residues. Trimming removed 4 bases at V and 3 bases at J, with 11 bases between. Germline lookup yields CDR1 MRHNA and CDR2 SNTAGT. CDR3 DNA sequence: TGTGCCAGCAGTGCCTACCCAGGAACAGATACGCAGTATTTT. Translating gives CASSAYPGTDTQYF.

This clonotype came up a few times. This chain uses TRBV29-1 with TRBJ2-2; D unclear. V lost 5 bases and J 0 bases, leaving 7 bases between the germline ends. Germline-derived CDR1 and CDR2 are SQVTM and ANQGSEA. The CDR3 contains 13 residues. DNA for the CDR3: TGCAGCGTTTACCGTTCGAACACCGGGGAGCTGTTTTTT. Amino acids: CSVYRSNTGELFF.

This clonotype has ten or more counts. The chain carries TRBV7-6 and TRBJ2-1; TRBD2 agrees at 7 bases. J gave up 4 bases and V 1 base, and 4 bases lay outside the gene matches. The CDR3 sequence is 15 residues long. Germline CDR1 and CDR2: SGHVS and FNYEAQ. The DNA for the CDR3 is TGTGCCAGCAGCTTAGACGGGGGGAGATACAATGAGCAGTTCTTC. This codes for CASSLDGGRYNEQFF.

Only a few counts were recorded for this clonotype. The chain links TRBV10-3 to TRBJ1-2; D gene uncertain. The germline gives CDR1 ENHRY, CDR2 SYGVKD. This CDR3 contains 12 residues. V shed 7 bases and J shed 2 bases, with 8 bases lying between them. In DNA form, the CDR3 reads TGTGCCATCAACGGCAGAAACTATGGCTACACCTTC. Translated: CAINGRNYGYTF.

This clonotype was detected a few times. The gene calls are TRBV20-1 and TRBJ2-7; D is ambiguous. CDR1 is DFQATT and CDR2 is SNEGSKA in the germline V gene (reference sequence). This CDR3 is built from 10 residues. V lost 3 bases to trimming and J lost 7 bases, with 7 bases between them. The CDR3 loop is CSASSLEQYF. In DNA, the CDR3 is TGCAGTGCTAGTAGTTTGGAGCAGTACTTC.

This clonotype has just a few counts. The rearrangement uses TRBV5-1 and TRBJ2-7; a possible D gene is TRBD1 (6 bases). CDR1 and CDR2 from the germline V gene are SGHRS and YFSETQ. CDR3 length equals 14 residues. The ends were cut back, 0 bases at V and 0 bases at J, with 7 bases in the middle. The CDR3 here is CASSLARGSYEQYF. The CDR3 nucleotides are TGCGCCAGCAGCTTGGCCAGGGGCTCCTACGAGCAGTACTTC.

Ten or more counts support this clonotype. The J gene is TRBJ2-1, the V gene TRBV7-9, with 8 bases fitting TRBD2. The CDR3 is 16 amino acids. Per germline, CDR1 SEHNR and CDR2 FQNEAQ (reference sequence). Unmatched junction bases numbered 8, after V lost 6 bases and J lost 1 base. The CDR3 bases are TGTGCCAGCAGTTCTACTAGCGGAGCATCCTACAATGAGCAGTTCTTC. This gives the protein CASSSTSGASYNEQFF.

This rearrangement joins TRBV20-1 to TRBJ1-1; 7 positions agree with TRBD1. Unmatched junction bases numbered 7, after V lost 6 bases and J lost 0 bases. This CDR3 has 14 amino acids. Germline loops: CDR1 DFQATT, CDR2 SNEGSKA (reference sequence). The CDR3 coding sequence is TGCAGTGCCCGCACAGGGGCCTTGAACACTGAAGCTTTCTTT. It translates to CSARTGALNTEAFF.

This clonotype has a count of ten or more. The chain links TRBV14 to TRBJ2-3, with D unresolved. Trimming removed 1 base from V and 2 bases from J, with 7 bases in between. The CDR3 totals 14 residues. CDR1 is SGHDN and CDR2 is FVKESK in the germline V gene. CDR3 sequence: CASSQGGFTDTQYF. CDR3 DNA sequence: TGTGCCAGCAGCCAAGGGGGATTCACAGATACGCAGTATTTT. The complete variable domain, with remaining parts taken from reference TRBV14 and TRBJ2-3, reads EAGVTQFPSHSVIEKGQTVTLRCDPISGHDNLYWYRRVMGKEIKFLLHFVKESKQDESGMPNNRFLAERTGGTYSTLKVQPAELEDSGVYFCASSQGGFTDTQYFGPGTRLTVL.

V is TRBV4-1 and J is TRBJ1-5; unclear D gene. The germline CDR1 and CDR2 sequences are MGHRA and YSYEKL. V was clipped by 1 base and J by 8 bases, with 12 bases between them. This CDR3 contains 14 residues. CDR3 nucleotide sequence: TGCGCCAGCAGCCAAGGAGCAAGTGGGAAGCCCCAGCATTTT. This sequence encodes CASSQGASGKPQHF.

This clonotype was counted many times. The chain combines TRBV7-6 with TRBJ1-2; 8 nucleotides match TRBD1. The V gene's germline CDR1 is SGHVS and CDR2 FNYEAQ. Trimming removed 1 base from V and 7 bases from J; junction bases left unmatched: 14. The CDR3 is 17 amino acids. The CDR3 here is CASSLGVQGAGPFGYTF. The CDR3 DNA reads TGTGCCAGCAGCTTAGGTGTCCAGGGGGCCGGGCCCTTTGGCTACACCTTC.